The 4 T cell receptor beta chains in this list originate from one sample, sequenced in a study of technical replicates of blood from a handful of donors. TCRdb's copy holds only in-frame clones and misses some; the assay was immunoSEQ multiplex PCR. Of tens of thousands of clones listed, 95% to 98% are singletons. The sequencing input was T cells isolated from PBMCs. These receptors were taken from a human donor in good health.

The chain couples TRBV5-1 to TRBJ1-1; D remains unclear. This CDR3 is built from 13 residues. CDR1 and CDR2 (germline): SGHRS, YFSETQ. The V end lost 0 bases, the J end lost 2 bases, and 5 bases lay between the germline ends. The CDR3 DNA reads TGCGCCAGCAGCTTGGAACTTAACACTGAAGCTTTCTTT. Translated, it gives CASSLELNTEAFF.

The chain uses TRBV4-1 and TRBJ1-5; 7 bases are shared with TRBD1. The J segment lost 4 bases and the V segment lost 4 bases, leaving 10 bases of the junction unmatched. The germline gives CDR1 MGHRA, CDR2 YSYEKL. This CDR3 contains 16 residues. CDR3 sequence (DNA): TGCGCCAGCAGCCTAGTGGAGGGGGCAAGGAATCAGCCCCAGCATTTT. The encoded protein is CASSLVEGARNQPQHF.

The rearrangement joins TRBV23-1 to TRBJ1-2; TRBD1 might be the D (5 bases). TRBV23-1 is noted as an ORF with a role that remains uncertain. This CDR3 region has 15 residues. V was trimmed by 11 bases and J by 7 bases, leaving 26 bases between them. The CDR3 DNA reads as TGCGCCCATAAGTTGGGGCCGGGAGATGGTGGTGGCTACACCTTC. It encodes CAHKLGPGDGGGYTF.

The chain carries TRBV7-9 and TRBJ2-5; D is ambiguous. This CDR3 has 13 amino acids. Between the trimmed V and J ends, which lost 5 bases and 2 bases, there was a span of 9 bases. Germline CDR1 and CDR2: SEHNR and FQNEAQ (reference sequence). The DNA of the CDR3 is TGTGCCAGCAGCGCGACATCTCAAGAGACCCAGTACTTC. Its protein product is CASSATSQETQYF.